The 18 T cell receptor beta chains given below trace back to one sample, sequenced in a study of T cell responses to AZD1222 COVID-19 vaccine. Libraries were prepared by immunoSEQ multiplex PCR; TCRdb keeps only in-frame clonotypes and omits some of them. The table includes approximately 99,000 clones, more than 70% detected once. The starting material was peripheral blood, obtained on day 0 of AZD1222 vaccination. These receptors all stem from an adult in good health.

The chain recombines TRBV3-1 (or the pseudogene TRBV3-2) with TRBJ1-3; no definite D call. The CDR3 totals 17 residues. Germline CDR1 is LGHDT and CDR2 is YNNKEL (reference sequence). V was pared by 0 bases and J by 0 bases, with 12 bases between. The DNA of the CDR3 is TGTGCCAGCAGCCAAGATCGGTTCCCGAGCTCTGGAAACACCATATATTTT. Amino acids: CASSQDRFPSSGNTIYF.

The chain employs TRBV19 and TRBJ1-3, with D uncertain. Germline V gene sequence: CDR1 LNHDA, CDR2 SQIVND (reference sequence). Deletions cut 5 bases from V and 4 bases from J, with 21 bases between. The CDR3 totals 17 residues. The CDR3 region is CASSVSLRGLGGNTIYF. CDR3 DNA: TGTGCCAGTAGTGTAAGCCTGCGCGGCCTTGGAGGAAACACCATATATTTT.

This chain connects TRBV27 to TRBJ1-2; D gene ambiguous. The V gene lost 3 bases and the J gene lost 1 base, with 12 bases spanning the gap. Looked up from germline, CDR1 is MNHEY and CDR2 is SMNVEV (reference sequence). CDR3 length: 15 residues. In DNA form, the CDR3 reads TGTGCCAGCAGTTTGTCCCTGGGCAATAACTATGGCTACACCTTC. Translated: CASSLSLGNNYGYTF.

The chain carries TRBV24-1 and TRBJ1-2; D call uncertain. The germline V gene has CDR1 KGHDR and CDR2 SFDVKD. With 7 bases removed from V and 5 bases from J, the gap between germline ends came to 13 bases. The CDR3 runs to 13 residues. CDR3 coding DNA: TGTGCCACCAGGGTTGAGGAGGCATATGGCTACACCTTC. Translated: CATRVEEAYGYTF.

This chain links TRBV29-1 with TRBJ2-7; D perhaps matches TRBD1 (6 bases). Germline loops: CDR1 SQVTM, CDR2 ANQGSEA. Trimming stripped 7 bases from V and 1 base from J, with 11 bases between. This CDR3 has 12 residues. In nucleotides, the CDR3 is TGCAGCGGGGGCAGGGGATCCTACGAGCAGTACTTC. Protein: CSGGRGSYEQYF.

The chain is built from TRBV7-3 and TRBJ2-3; 12 bases fit TRBD1. With V trimmed by 5 bases and J by 4 bases, 4 bases remained unmatched. The V gene's germline CDR1 is SGHTA and CDR2 FQGTGA. CDR3 length: 15 amino acids. As DNA, the CDR3 is TGTGCCAGCAGCAAGGGACAGGGGGCCCCAGATACGCAGTATTTT. Translation: CASSKGQGAPDTQYF.

This chain uses TRBV6-5 with TRBJ2-1, with D unresolved. The germline V and J ends were trimmed by 6 bases and 8 bases, with 20 bases remaining between them. The V gene's germline CDR1 is MNHEY and CDR2 SVGAGI. This CDR3 has 15 residues. The CDR3 here is CASRPVYLQFHEQFF. The DNA of the CDR3 is TGTGCCAGCAGGCCAGTATACCTACAATTTCATGAGCAGTTCTTC.

To note about this clone: It is likely a read error, because the conserved phenylalanine at the end of the CDR3 is missing. It is unclear where the CDR3 begins or ends on the DNA, so no DNA is shown, and the CDR3 is as TCRdb lists it. This chain joins TRBV7-2 and TRBJ2-3; the table's D call, TRBD2, has no DNA check behind it. The germline V gene has CDR1 SGHTA and CDR2 FQGNSA. From its first to its last residue, the CDR3 has 14 amino acids. CDR3 protein: CASSSQGLAGGRDI.

This chain's CDR3 is CASSSNDRPRGPQHF. DNA of the CDR3: TGTGCCAGCAGCTCCAATGACAGGCCCCGGGGGCCCCAGCATTTT. V and J are TRBV6-1 and TRBJ1-5; weak D call: TRBD1 (6 bases). The CDR3 extends over 15 amino acids. Trimming took 6 bases from V and 9 from J, leaving 21 bases between them. Germline CDR1 and CDR2: MNHNS and SASEGT.

The chain joins TRBV19 to TRBJ1-6; maybe TRBD1 (5 bases). This CDR3 is built from 15 residues. CDR1 and CDR2 from the germline V gene are LNHDA and SQIVND (reference sequence). Trimming removed 6 bases from V and 0 bases from J, with 9 bases in between. The CDR3 sequence is CASRQDFSYNSPLHF. The CDR3 nucleotides are TGTGCCAGTAGACAGGATTTCTCCTATAATTCACCCCTCCACTTT.

The rearrangement uses TRBV24-1 and TRBJ1-2, with D perhaps matching TRBD1 (5 bases). V was shortened by 4 bases and J by 0 bases, with 23 bases between the two germline ends. The CDR3 is 19 residues long. Germline assignment: CDR1 KGHDR and CDR2 SFDVKD. The CDR3 sequence is CATSDPGRAGDGTNYGYTF. The CDR3 bases are TGTGCCACCAGTGACCCCGGACGGGCGGGGGATGGTACTAACTATGGCTACACCTTC.

This clone was counted once. This rearrangement joins TRBV7-2 to TRBJ1-4, with D possibly matching TRBD1 (5 bases). V was trimmed by 1 base and J by 8 bases, leaving 14 bases between them. From germline, CDR1 is SGHTA and CDR2 FQGNSA. The CDR3 consists of 15 residues. As DNA, the CDR3 is TGTGCCAGCAGCTTAGGGGGACCTGAGAGAGAAAAACTGTTTTTT. It specifies CASSLGGPEREKLFF.

V usage is TRBV7-9 and J usage is TRBJ2-3, with D unresolved. Germline-derived CDR1 and CDR2 are SEHNR and FQNEAQ (reference sequence). The CDR3 runs to 12 residues. The V and J ends lost 3 bases and 5 bases respectively, with 6 bases between them. CDR3 bases: TGTGCCAGCAGCTTGACGGGAGATACGCAGTATTTT. Residues: CASSLTGDTQYF. The whole variable domain, remainder taken from reference TRBV7-9 and TRBJ2-3, is DTGVSQNPRHKITKRGQNVTFRCDPISEHNRLYWYRQTLGQGPEFLTYFQNEAQLEKSRLLSDRFSAERPKGSFSTLEIQRTEQGDSAMYLCASSLTGDTQYFGPGTRLTVL.

This chain links TRBV28 with TRBJ2-7, with 7 positions matching TRBD1. The trim removed 7 bases at V and 2 bases at J, leaving 8 bases unmatched. CDR1 is MDHEN and CDR2 is SYDVKM in the germline V gene. The CDR3 contains 14 residues. This chain's CDR3 is CASNSWDRTYEQYF. As DNA, the CDR3 is TGTGCCAGCAATTCTTGGGACAGAACCTACGAGCAGTACTTC.

The rearrangement links TRBV14 to TRBJ1-1; a possible D gene is TRBD1 (5 bases). The CDR3 has 13 amino acids. V was pared by 4 bases and J by 1 base, with 7 bases between. Germline loops: CDR1 SGHDN, CDR2 FVKESK. CDR3: CASSLQENTEAFF. DNA of the CDR3: TGTGCCAGCAGCCTACAGGAGAACACTGAAGCTTTCTTT.

The chain recombines TRBV7-3 with TRBJ1-5; 7 nucleotides agree with TRBD1. The V and J ends lost 5 bases and 9 bases, in that order; junction bases with no gene match: 10. Germline V gives CDR1 SGHTA, CDR2 FQGTGA. This CDR3 is built from 14 residues. The CDR3 loop is CASSPQGGQRPQHF. In DNA, the CDR3 is TGTGCCAGCAGCCCCCAGGGGGGGCAACGGCCCCAGCATTTT.

The V gene is TRBV7-2, the J gene TRBJ2-3; possibly TRBD1 or TRBD2 for D (5 bases each). With 0 bases removed from V and 2 bases from J, the gap between germline ends came to 9 bases. Germline assignment: CDR1 SGHTA and CDR2 FQGNSA. CDR3 size: 15 residues. Written as DNA, the CDR3 is TGTGCCAGCAGCTTAGCTCTGGGACCCACAGATACGCAGTATTTT. The encoded protein is CASSLALGPTDTQYF.

This sequence joins TRBV4-3 and TRBJ1-3, with TRBD1 as a possible D gene (5 bases). Germline-derived CDR1 and CDR2 are LGHNA and YSLEER. Trimming removed 0 bases from V and 0 bases from J, with 9 bases in between. The CDR3 consists of 16 residues. CDR3 DNA: TGCGCCAGCAGCCAAGAGCTGGGGCTCTCTGGAAACACCATATATTTT. It translates to CASSQELGLSGNTIYF.